These T cell receptor beta chains were read from a single sample in a study of blood T cell repertoires in COVID-19. Sequencing was performed with immunoSEQ multiplex PCR; in TCRdb, only in-frame clones are kept and a portion is missing. The table records about 270,000 clones, around 90% of them present only once. The source material was peripheral blood. The receptors originated from a man in his forties or fifties with acute or convalescent COVID-19. Both conserved end residues are trimmed from each CDR3. D genes are given only for firm matches.

d_call,v_call,j_call,cdr3_aa
-,TRBV6-5,TRBJ1-1,ASRRAGGETEAF
TRBD1,TRBV11-1,TRBJ2-4,ASSLGTGKNIQY
-,TRBV4-2,TRBJ1-5,ASSQEAGSNQPQH
-,TRBV3-1/TRBV3-2,TRBJ2-2,ASSQENRNTGELF
-,TRBV13,TRBJ2-6,ASILPGANVLT
TRBD1,TRBV27,TRBJ2-1,ASNSGGISYNEQF
-,TRBV9,TRBJ2-5,ASSKGGIFPETQY
TRBD2,TRBV7-2,TRBJ2-5,ASSLGAGQETQY
TRBD2,TRBV13,TRBJ2-1,ASSLGTSGLYNEQF
TRBD1,TRBV10-3,TRBJ1-5,AISATGGANQPQH
TRBD1,TRBV29-1,TRBJ1-1,SAGQTNTEAF
TRBD1,TRBV29-1,TRBJ2-7,SASPGQGATEQY
TRBD2,TRBV7-2,TRBJ2-7,ASSRTSSYEQY
-,TRBV20-1,TRBJ1-3,SASRRSTIY
TRBD1,TRBV24-1,TRBJ1-5,ATSGGQGLNQPQH
-,TRBV27,TRBJ1-1,ASSSVTANTEAF
-,TRBV30,TRBJ1-6,AWNSNNSPLH
-,TRBV2,TRBJ1-3,ASSQDIDSSIY
TRBD1,TRBV7-9,TRBJ2-2,ASSSTGGSTGELF
-,TRBV3-1/TRBV3-2,TRBJ2-7,ASSQWNGRAYEQY
-,TRBV3-1/TRBV3-2,TRBJ1-2,ASSSSGVQGYT
-,TRBV3-1/TRBV3-2,TRBJ2-3,ASSQVRGLADTQY
TRBD1,TRBV7-3,TRBJ2-7,ASSPGTGGNEQY
TRBD1,TRBV18,TRBJ1-5,ASSLGTGGFQPQH
TRBD2,TRBV29-1,TRBJ2-3,SVGNGGGATDTQY
-,TRBV27,TRBJ2-7,ASSPRGGPYEQY
-,TRBV7-9,TRBJ1-6,ASSSRLLSSYNSPLH
TRBD1,TRBV3-1/TRBV3-2,TRBJ2-7,ASSLGQISYEQY
-,TRBV9,TRBJ2-5,ASSRGIEETQY
-,TRBV2,TRBJ1-2,ASRLESVGYGYT
TRBD1,TRBV18,TRBJ2-2,ASSPVETGGFGELF
-,TRBV6-5,TRBJ2-7,ASSYSRAGSTYEQY
-,TRBV11-2,TRBJ2-3,ASSLEGGPRKSTDTQY
-,TRBV5-4,TRBJ1-6,ASSLDGNDYNSPLH
TRBD1,TRBV24-1,TRBJ1-2,ATSEPGQNYGYT
-,TRBV11-2,TRBJ2-7,ASSLAVETGEQY
-,TRBV19,TRBJ2-2,ASSIISAGGKNGELF
TRBD1,TRBV6-6,TRBJ1-1,ASSPPGTGVTEAF
-,TRBV18,TRBJ1-1,ASSPGPGAEAF
TRBD2,TRBV2,TRBJ2-4,ASSVPAGGAKNIQY
-,TRBV2,TRBJ2-2,ASSLEGAGELF
-,TRBV15,TRBJ1-5,ATSRDLTGSQPQH
-,TRBV18,TRBJ2-3,ASTPATGQLSTDTQY
TRBD1,TRBV30,TRBJ2-2,AWSGPGQAGELF
TRBD2,TRBV7-6,TRBJ2-2,ASSPTAGGPRGTGELF
TRBD1,TRBV5-4,TRBJ2-3,ASSLGVGQGYWGDTQY
TRBD1,TRBV19,TRBJ1-2,ASSLDRGSSYGYT
TRBD1,TRBV30,TRBJ2-5,AWSLGQGETQY
-,TRBV4-1,TRBJ1-2,ASSQDGGVISMGYT